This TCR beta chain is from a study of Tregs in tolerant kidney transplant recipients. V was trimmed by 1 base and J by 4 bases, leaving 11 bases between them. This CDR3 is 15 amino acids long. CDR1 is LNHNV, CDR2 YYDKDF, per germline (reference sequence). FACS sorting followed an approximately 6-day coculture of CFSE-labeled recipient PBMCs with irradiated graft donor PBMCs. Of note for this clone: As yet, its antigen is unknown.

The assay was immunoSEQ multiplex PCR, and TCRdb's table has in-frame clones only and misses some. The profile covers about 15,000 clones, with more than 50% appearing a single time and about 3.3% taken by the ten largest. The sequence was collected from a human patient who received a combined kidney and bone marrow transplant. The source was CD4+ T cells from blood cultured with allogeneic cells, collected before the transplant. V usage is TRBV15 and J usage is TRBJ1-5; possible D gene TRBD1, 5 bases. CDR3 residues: CATSRGPRTNQPQHF. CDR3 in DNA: TGTGCCACCAGCAGAGGTCCCAGGACAAATCAGCCCCAGCATTTT.